A single sample gave rise to the 10 T cell receptor beta chains below, sequenced in a study of cytomegalovirus exposure and HLA in healthy donors. Only in-frame clones appear in the TCRdb table, and some are missing; sequencing was by immunoSEQ multiplex PCR. The table includes hundreds of thousands of clones, roughly 89% detected once. Source material: PBMCs. The receptors stem from a woman aged 18-29 years in good health and CMV-seronegative.

The J gene is TRBJ2-7, the V gene TRBV6-5; 8 nucleotides align to TRBD1. The CDR3 totals 15 residues. From germline, CDR1 is MNHEY and CDR2 SVGAGI. With V trimmed by 0 bases and J by 3 bases, 4 bases remained unmatched. For the CDR3, the DNA is TGTGCCAGCAGTTACTCGCTCAGGGGGCTCTACGAGCAGTACTTC. This encodes CASSYSLRGLYEQYF.

V is TRBV1 and J is TRBJ1-3; TRBD1, the table's D call, lacks a check against the DNA. TRBV1 is flagged as a pseudogene. There are 16 residues in the CDR3. The CDR3 DNA follows: TGCACCAGCAGCCCACCCAAACAGGGCTCTGGAAACACCATATATTTT. Protein: CTSSPPKQGSGNTIYF.

The gene calls are TRBV7-9 and TRBJ2-7; 8 bases are a match to TRBD1. The germline gives CDR1 SEHNR, CDR2 FQNEAQ (reference sequence). The CDR3 has 16 residues. J lost 3 bases, V lost 4 bases, and 11 bases had no gene match. CDR3 residues: CASSSAGQGGSYEQYF. The CDR3 bases are TGTGCCAGCAGCTCCGCCGGACAGGGTGGAAGCTACGAGCAGTACTTC. The entire variable domain, with the rest obtained from reference TRBV7-9 and TRBJ2-7, is as follows: DTGVSQNPRHKITKRGQNVTFRCDPISEHNRLYWYRQTLGQGPEFLTYFQNEAQLEKSRLLSDRFSAERPKGSFSTLEIQRTEQGDSAMYLCASSSAGQGGSYEQYFGPGTRLTVT.

The gene calls are TRBV30 and TRBJ2-7, with D perhaps TRBD2 (7 bases). Germline CDR1 reads GTSNPN; CDR2 reads SVGIG (reference sequence). There are 16 residues in the CDR3. Trimming removed 3 bases at V and 1 base at J, with 19 bases between. The CDR3 reads CAWSALGGPQSYEQYF. For the CDR3, the DNA is TGTGCCTGGAGCGCGCTGGGGGGGCCACAATCCTACGAGCAGTACTTC.

The chain employs TRBV28 and TRBJ2-7; perhaps TRBD2 as D (7 bases). V was clipped by 6 bases and J by 1 base, with 16 bases between them. Per the germline V gene, CDR1 is MDHEN and CDR2 is SYDVKM. The CDR3 has 15 residues. The CDR3 bases are TGTGCCAGCAGCCGGGGGGCCGGGCTTTCCTACGAGCAGTACTTC. This gives the protein CASSRGAGLSYEQYF.

In nucleotides, the CDR3 is TGCGCCAGCAGCTCGGCTAGACAGGGTTCAAGGACAGATACGCAGTATTTT. It translates to CASSSARQGSRTDTQYF. The rearrangement uses TRBV5-1 and TRBJ2-3, with 7 bases matching TRBD1. The germline V gene has CDR1 SGHRS and CDR2 YFSETQ. CDR3 length equals 17 residues. After removal of 3 bases from V and 3 bases from J, the junction contained 13 bases not matched to a gene.

The chain combines TRBV28 with TRBJ1-2; a weak D match, TRBD1 (6 bases). The ends were cut back, 3 bases at V and 3 bases at J, with 11 bases in the middle. This CDR3 is 14 amino acids long. Germline CDR1 and CDR2: MDHEN and SYDVKM. The CDR3 coding sequence is TGTGCCAGCAGTTTTAGGGGGAGCGACTATGGCTACACCTTC. It is translated as CASSFRGSDYGYTF.

The chain uses TRBV4-1 and TRBJ1-2; the match to TRBD1 covers 7 bases. Germline CDR1 is MGHRA and CDR2 is YSYEKL. V lost 4 bases and J lost 0; bases outside the gene matches: 14. The CDR3 consists of 18 residues. For the CDR3, the DNA is TGCGCCAGCAGCCCCAACGGGGACAGTAGCGATACTAACTATGGCTACACCTTC. This translates into CASSPNGDSSDTNYGYTF.

The V call is TRBV30, the J call TRBJ1-4; the match to TRBD1 covers 9 bases. The length of the CDR3 is 14 residues. Looked up from germline, CDR1 is GTSNPN and CDR2 is SVGIG (reference sequence). V lost 2 bases, J lost 8 bases, and 6 bases stayed unmatched. CDR3 nucleotide sequence: TGTGCCTGGAGTCCCGGGACAGGGAGGGAAAAACTGTTTTTT. It specifies CAWSPGTGREKLFF.

V usage is TRBV28 and J usage is TRBJ1-5, with a tentative D call TRBD1 (5 bases). The length of the CDR3 is 16 residues. V dropped 3 bases and J dropped 2 bases, with 14 bases sitting between them. Germline CDR1 is MDHEN and CDR2 is SYDVKM. CDR3 coding DNA: TGTGCCAGCAGTTTGGTTCAGGGTGGGGGCAATCAGCCCCAGCATTTT. This sequence encodes CASSLVQGGGNQPQHF. Complete variable domain (other parts from reference TRBV28 and TRBJ1-5): DVKVTQSSRYLVKRTGEKVFLECVQDMDHENMFWYRQDPGLGLRLIYFSYDVKMKEKGDIPEGYSVSREKKERFSLILESASTNQTSMYLCASSLVQGGGNQPQHFGDGTRLSIL.